This T cell receptor beta chain was captured by sequencing in a study of human T cells and chemical hapten exposure. The time point denotes: pre-sensitization, week 0. Treatment described: therapeutic diphenylcyclopropenone sensitization with weekly scalp DPC. This clonotype has ten or more counts. Its antigen is unidentified. The study, taken as a whole, reports: Following DPC sensitization, TCRs present above 1 in 1000 frequency showed no change.

V lost 3 bases and J 4 bases, leaving 9 bases between the germline ends. CDR3 size: 14 residues. One entry per CDR3 protein results from TCRdb running MiXCR on the RACE reads. The sample consists of roughly 100,000 distinct CDR3 sequences, nearly 10% of them appearing once. The sample was whole blood, taken in connection with sensitization to the hapten diphenylcyclopropenone (DPC). This chain connects TRBV12-3 or TRBV12-4 to TRBJ1-4; no firm D call. The sequence derives from a woman aged 40-49 years with alopecia areata. Some clones in this sample may be carry-over from other donors' samples. The CDR3 bases are TGTGCCAGCAGTTTGGGGTATGGTAATGAAAAACTGTTTTTT. Residues: CASSLGYGNEKLFF.